This T cell receptor (beta chain) is from a study of T cell repertoires in cytomegalovirus infection. Study-wide background: Public TCR beta signatures provided an indication of both CMV infection and a matching HLA type. Regarding the study as a whole: In two of eight donors, the top clonotype was HLA-C-restricted CMV-specific.

Trimming took off 0 bases at V and 4 bases at J, with 12 bases between the two ends. The CDR3 loop spans 15 amino acids. Germline lookup yields CDR1 DFQATT and CDR2 SNEGSKA (reference sequence). The table lists this clonotype with a few counts. Its antigen is as yet unknown. TCRdb reanalysed the reads using MiXCR and keeps one entry per CDR3 protein. Of hundreds of thousands of distinct CDR3 sequences in the sample, roughly a tenth are singletons; the top ten hold approximately 2.3%. The sequenced sample consisted of PBMCs. This chain joins TRBV20-1 and TRBJ2-2; D remains ambiguous. The receptor comes from a human donor in good health (CMV status not recorded). Some clones in this sample may be carry-over from other donors' samples. The CDR3 loop is CSARDPSTVTGELFF. In DNA form, the CDR3 reads TGCAGTGCTAGAGATCCCTCCACGGTCACCGGGGAGCTGTTTTTT.